This paragraph reports one T cell receptor beta chain. Its target is unknown. This entry belongs to a study of T cells in Graves' hyperthyroidism and ophthalmopathy. Clinical symptoms, serum thyroxine and TRAb, thyroid ultrasound and orbital computed tomography were used for the diagnoses. The germline V gene has CDR1 MNHNS and CDR2 SASEGT. Trimming shortened V by 5 bases and J by 7 bases, and 17 bases separated the two germline ends. This CDR3 spans 15 amino acids. Findings and caveats of the study: Most thyroid clonotypes expanded above 0.001 were also detected in blood. Model output signaled ophthalmopathy a median approximately 6 months ahead of onset.

Authors of the study amplified TCR beta CDR3 regions from RNA transcripts. Primed by the HTBI set, a first-round RT-PCR was run on the TCR CDR3. TCRdb fed the multiplex PCR reads into MiXCR, producing one record per CDR3 protein. The sample lists around 560,000 distinct CDR3 sequences, around 17% seen once, with more than 15% in the top ten. J is TRBJ2-2 and V is TRBV6-1; D is undetermined. Sequencing was performed on blood. This clonotype was obtained from a woman aged 18-29 years with Graves' hyperthyroidism. The CDR3 sequence: CASSLDPVRLGELFF. CDR3 bases: TGTGCCAGCAGTCTGGACCCGGTCAGACTCGGGGAGCTGTTTTTT.